The 24 T cell receptor beta chains presented below share a single source sample, sequenced in a study of T cell responses to AZD1222 COVID-19 vaccine. Libraries were prepared by immunoSEQ multiplex PCR; TCRdb keeps only in-frame clonotypes and omits some of them. This table holds more than 85,000 clones, approximately 87% found once. The source was peripheral blood, collected on day 0 of AZD1222 vaccination. The receptors come from an adult in good health.

The chain links TRBV11-2 to TRBJ2-7; perhaps D is TRBD1 or TRBD2 (5 bases each). This CDR3 spans 17 amino acids. Trimming pared 5 bases from V and 0 bases from J, leaving 20 bases between. CDR1 and CDR2 (germline): SGHAT, FQNNGV. The CDR3 region has the DNA TGTGCCAGCAGCCTTGGAAGAGGGACGTTAAGCTCCTACGAGCAGTACTTC. It translates to CASSLGRGTLSSYEQYF.

This clone was detected a few times. V is TRBV4-3 and J is TRBJ1-1; 8 positions match TRBD1. Germline V CDR1 and CDR2: LGHNA, YSLEER. CDR3 length: 15 residues. J lost 2 bases, V lost 4 bases, and 6 bases had no gene match. The CDR3 sequence is CASSRSTGANTEAFF. CDR3 nucleotide sequence: TGCGCCAGCAGCCGTTCGACAGGGGCAAACACTGAAGCTTTCTTT.

The J gene is TRBJ1-1, the V gene TRBV7-2; the D gene is possibly TRBD1 (6 bases). With 0 bases removed from V and 4 bases from J, the gap between germline ends came to 18 bases. The length of the CDR3 is 17 residues. In germline, CDR1 is SGHTA, CDR2 FQGNSA. CDR3 nucleotides: TGTGCCAGCAGCTTAGCCCACAGAACAGGGCGTGCCACTGAAGCTTTCTTT. Protein: CASSLAHRTGRATEAFF. Full variable domain (outside the CDR3, taken from reference TRBV7-2 and TRBJ1-1): GAGVSQSPSNKVTEKGKDVELRCDPISGHTALYWYRQSLGQGLEFLIYFQGNSAPDKSGLPSDRFSAERTGGSVSTLTIQRTQQEDSAVYLCASSLAHRTGRATEAFFGQGTRLTVV.

The chain carries TRBV7-6 and TRBJ2-7; TRBD2 aligns across 11 bases. The CDR3 runs to 15 residues. The germline gives CDR1 SGHVS, CDR2 FNYEAQ. V shed 1 base and J 7 bases; nucleotides not matched to a gene: 6. The CDR3 DNA reads as TGTGCCAGCAGCTTAGGTAGCGGGGGGGCCGGAGAGCAGTACTTC. Its protein product is CASSLGSGGAGEQYF.

This chain joins TRBV18 and TRBJ2-5, with D uncertain. This CDR3 has 13 amino acids. CDR1 is KGHSH and CDR2 is LQKENI in the germline V gene. Between the trimmed V and J ends, which lost 0 bases and 5 bases, there was a span of 7 bases. CDR3 in amino acids: CASSPPGMETQYF. In DNA, the CDR3 is TGTGCCAGCTCACCACCGGGCATGGAGACCCAGTACTTC. Looking up the rest from reference TRBV18 and TRBJ2-5 gives the full variable domain: NAGVMQNPRHLVRRRGQEARLRCSPMKGHSHVYWYRQLPEEGLKFMVYLQKENIIDESGMPKERFSAEFPKEGPSILRIQQVVRGDSAAYFCASSPPGMETQYFGPGTRLLVL.

The rearrangement joins TRBV7-2 to TRBJ2-1; D is undetermined. Trimming shortened V by 1 base and J by 4 bases, and 5 bases separated the two germline ends. Per the germline V gene, CDR1 is SGHTA and CDR2 is FQGNSA. This CDR3 comprises 13 residues. The CDR3 spells CASSLVRYNEQFF. The CDR3 coding sequence is TGTGCCAGCAGCTTAGTGCGGTACAATGAGCAGTTCTTC.

The chain employs TRBV3-1 (or the pseudogene TRBV3-2) and TRBJ1-5, with 9 bases identical to TRBD1. The CDR3 contains 16 residues. V was pared by 5 bases and J by 6 bases, with 11 bases of the junction left unmatched. CDR1 LGHDT and CDR2 YNNKEL come from the germline V gene (reference sequence). The CDR3, as DNA: TGTGCCAGCAGCAACTCCGGGACAGGGATCGGTCAGCCCCAGCATTTT. Translation gives CASSNSGTGIGQPQHF.

The V gene is TRBV5-1, the J gene TRBJ1-4, with 10 bases identical to TRBD1. Per the germline V gene, CDR1 is SGHRS and CDR2 is YFSETQ. J lost 5 bases, V lost 3 bases, and 13 bases had no gene match. The CDR3 is 18 residues long. The CDR3 spells CASSSGTGDAGGNEKLFF. DNA for the CDR3: TGCGCCAGCAGCTCGGGGACAGGGGACGCCGGCGGAAATGAAAAACTGTTTTTT.

This clone showed up just a few times. The chain joins TRBV6-5 to TRBJ1-1; D perhaps matches TRBD1 (5 bases). Germline V CDR1 and CDR2: MNHEY, SVGAGI. The CDR3 runs 16 residues. With 4 bases removed from V and 1 base from J, the gap between germline ends came to 16 bases. The CDR3 reads CASSSLSGKRNTEAFF. In DNA, the CDR3 is TGTGCCAGCAGTTCGCTTTCAGGGAAGAGGAACACTGAAGCTTTCTTT.

V usage is TRBV25-1 and J usage is TRBJ2-3, with D possibly matching TRBD2 (6 bases). V dropped 5 bases and J dropped 1 base, with 19 bases sitting between them. Germline loops: CDR1 MGHDK, CDR2 SYGVNS. The CDR3 consists of 17 residues. This chain's CDR3 is CASSNLPRLDGTDTQYF. Here the CDR3 DNA reads TGTGCCAGCAGTAACTTGCCTCGACTAGACGGCACAGATACGCAGTATTTT. Full variable domain (remainder filled in from reference TRBV25-1 and TRBJ2-3): EADIYQTPRYLVIGTGKKITLECSQTMGHDKMYWYQQDPGMELHLIHYSYGVNSTEKGDLSSESTVSRIRTEHFPLTLESARPSHTSQYLCASSNLPRLDGTDTQYFGPGTRLTVL.

For the CDR3, the DNA is TGTGCCAGCAGCTTTCAGGGGGCGTATGGAAACACCATATATTTT. This gives the protein CASSFQGAYGNTIYF. The chain joins TRBV5-4 to TRBJ1-3; 8 bases align to TRBD1. The CDR3 loop spans 15 amino acids. The germline gives CDR1 SGHNT, CDR2 YYREEE (reference sequence). V trimming: 2 bases; J trimming: 3 bases; junction bases outside the gene matches: 4.

This clone was counted only a few times. V usage is TRBV3-1 (or the pseudogene TRBV3-2) and J usage is TRBJ1-5; D is unresolved. The CDR3 spans 11 residues. With 8 bases removed from V and 5 bases from J, the gap between germline ends came to 7 bases. Germline CDR1 LGHDT, CDR2 YNNKEL (reference sequence). The CDR3 protein is CASGRDQPQHF. The CDR3 nucleotides are TGTGCCAGCGGTAGGGATCAGCCCCAGCATTTT.

The gene calls are TRBV24-1 and TRBJ1-2, with TRBD1 as a possible D gene (5 bases). The V end was cut by 7 bases, the J end by 8 bases, with 16 bases between. The CDR3 totals 13 residues. CDR1 is KGHDR, CDR2 SFDVKD, per germline. The CDR3, as DNA: TGTGCCACCAGGGGACGGGGACCATCGGGCTACACCTTC. It is translated as CATRGRGPSGYTF.

The chain carries TRBV7-2 and TRBJ1-2; possible D gene TRBD1, 5 bases. Between the trimmed V and J ends, which lost 2 bases and 2 bases, there was a span of 15 bases. The CDR3 sequence is 16 residues long. Per the germline V gene, CDR1 is SGHTA and CDR2 is FQGNSA. This chain's CDR3 is CASSLSSGSGNYGYTF. The CDR3 nucleotides are TGTGCCAGCAGCTTATCTTCAGGGTCCGGGAACTATGGCTACACCTTC.

V is TRBV14 and J is TRBJ2-5, with TRBD1 as a possible D gene (6 bases). The CDR3 extends over 13 amino acids. The V end lost 0 bases, the J end lost 5 bases, and 7 bases lay between the germline ends. CDR1 and CDR2 from the germline V gene are SGHDN and FVKESK. CDR3 sequence (DNA): TGTGCCAGCAGCCAAGAAAGGGGGGAGACCCAGTACTTC. Amino acid sequence: CASSQERGETQYF.

V gene TRBV4-3 combines with J gene TRBJ2-7, with 8 bases fitting TRBD1. The CDR3 is 15 residues long. Germline trimming cut 1 base from V and 0 bases from J; bases unmatched to any gene: 2. The germline V gene has CDR1 LGHNA and CDR2 YSLEER. This CDR3 is CASSQGGTGSYEQYF. CDR3 sequence (DNA): TGCGCCAGCAGCCAAGGAGGGACAGGCTCCTACGAGCAGTACTTC.

V is TRBV7-3 and J is TRBJ1-6; D is unclear. The V gene lost 5 bases and the J gene lost 2 bases, with 4 bases spanning the gap. Germline loops: CDR1 SGHTA, CDR2 FQGTGA. This CDR3 contains 13 residues. CDR3 DNA: TGTGCCAGCAGCAGAACCTATAATTCACCCCTCCACTTT. Its translation is CASSRTYNSPLHF. Together with reference TRBV7-3 and TRBJ1-6, the CDR3 gives the full variable domain: GAGVSQTPSNKVTEKGKYVELRCDPISGHTALYWYRQSLGQGPEFLIYFQGTGAADDSGLPNDRFFAVRPEGSVSTLKIQRTERGDSAVYLCASSRTYNSPLHFGNGTRLTVT.

The chain links TRBV5-4 to TRBJ1-6, with 7 positions matching TRBD1. The CDR3 loop spans 14 amino acids. The V gene's germline CDR1 is SGHNT and CDR2 YYREEE (reference sequence). With V trimmed by 7 bases and J by 5 bases, 6 bases remained unmatched. The CDR3 loop is CASSRDRNNSPLHF. The CDR3 bases are TGTGCCAGCTCTCGGGACAGAAATAATTCACCCCTCCACTTT.

A word on this clone: The same CDR3 is also encoded by other DNA sequences in this sample. The chain recombines TRBV27 with TRBJ1-4; 11 bases fit TRBD1. Losses at the gene ends were 5 bases for V and 5 bases for J; bases not matched to a gene: 1. The CDR3 is 14 amino acids. Looked up from germline, CDR1 is MNHEY and CDR2 is SMNVEV (reference sequence). The chain's CDR3 is CASSGTGGNEKLFF. In DNA form, the CDR3 reads TGTGCCAGCAGTGGGACAGGGGGGAATGAAAAACTGTTTTTT.

The chain recombines TRBV28 with TRBJ1-2; unclear D gene. V lost 1 base, J lost 2 bases, and 11 bases lay in between. There are 15 residues in the CDR3. Looked up from germline, CDR1 is MDHEN and CDR2 is SYDVKM. CDR3 nucleotides: TGTGCCAGCAGTTTATATGGCAGAGAAAACTATGGCTACACCTTC. Encoded protein: CASSLYGRENYGYTF.

The rearrangement joins TRBV5-6 to TRBJ2-1; 8 bases align to TRBD2. The trim removed 2 bases at V and 7 bases at J, leaving 11 bases unmatched. This CDR3 region has 16 residues. Per the germline V gene, CDR1 is SGHDT and CDR2 is YYEEEE. CDR3 sequence: CASSFSPGTRVNEQFF. The DNA of the CDR3 is TGTGCCAGCAGCTTTTCCCCCGGGACTAGGGTGAATGAGCAGTTCTTC.

This chain joins TRBV7-8 and TRBJ1-1; possible D gene TRBD1, 6 bases. The CDR3 contains 14 residues. V lost 3 bases and J lost 4, with 12 bases in between. The germline V gene has CDR1 SGHVS and CDR2 FQNEAQ. For the CDR3, the DNA is TGTGCCAGCAGCTTTGGGGGCGCGGGCACTGAAGCTTTCTTT. As protein: CASSFGGAGTEAFF.

This clone was detected a few times. This chain links TRBV18 with TRBJ1-6; maybe TRBD1 (5 bases). V dropped 5 bases and J dropped 7 bases, with 12 bases sitting between them. The germline V gene encodes CDR1 KGHSH and CDR2 LQKENI. This CDR3 comprises 14 residues. The CDR3 DNA is TGTGCCAGCTCATCCTGGGGGGGGAATTCACCCCTCCACTTT. This translates into CASSSWGGNSPLHF.

This chain links TRBV18 with TRBJ1-3; D unclear. The CDR3 contains 16 residues. Germline CDR1 KGHSH, CDR2 LQKENI. Deletions cut 2 bases from V and 4 bases from J, with 15 bases between. CDR3: CASSPRSEGGGNTIYF. DNA of the CDR3: TGTGCCAGCTCACCAAGAAGTGAGGGTGGAGGAAACACCATATATTTT.